The 21 T cell receptor beta chains presented below share a single source sample, sequenced in a study of CD8 T cells in Susac syndrome. The RNA input was about 0.45 to 1 ug, and it was reverse transcribed with random hexamers. TCRdb reprocessed the immunoSEQ multiplex PCR reads via MiXCR and lists one record per CDR3 protein. Among some 120,000 distinct CDR3 sequences listed, around 90% were seen once. The specimen was CD8+ T cells from PBMCs. The receptors shown here come from a human donor with multiple sclerosis.

The chain has TRBV14 and TRBJ2-1; TRBD1 might be the D (6 bases). Germline V gene sequence: CDR1 SGHDN, CDR2 FVKESK. V dropped 4 bases and J dropped 6 bases, with 10 bases sitting between them. The CDR3 has 13 amino acids. CDR3 protein: CASSPQGRNEQFF. The CDR3, as DNA: TGTGCCAGCAGCCCGCAGGGGCGCAATGAGCAGTTCTTC.

J is TRBJ2-7 and V is TRBV4-2, with no clear D. The germline V and J ends were trimmed by 1 base and 2 bases, with 9 bases remaining between them. CDR1 and CDR2 from the germline V gene are LGHNA and YNFKEQ. The CDR3 is made up of 14 amino acids. DNA of the CDR3: TGTGCCAGCAGCCAAGGGCTAACCACCTACGAGCAGTACTTC. The encoded protein is CASSQGLTTYEQYF.

A single count supports this clonotype. CDR3 nucleotide sequence: TGTGCCAGCAGCCCCCAGGGGGAGCAGTTCTTC. As protein: CASSPQGEQFF. The rearrangement links TRBV7-9 to TRBJ2-1; a weak D match, TRBD1 (6 bases). Germline V gives CDR1 SEHNR, CDR2 FQNEAQ (reference sequence). The CDR3 is 11 residues long. V gave up 5 bases and J gave up 10 bases, with 9 bases separating them.

CDR3 sequence (DNA): TGCAGTGCTAGCGGTAGGATAGCGGTAACCGATACGCAGTATTTT. Its protein product is CSASGRIAVTDTQYF. V is TRBV20-1 and J is TRBJ2-3, with D tentatively TRBD2 (6 bases). CDR3 size: 15 residues. V gave up 3 bases and J gave up 6 bases, with 19 bases separating them. Per the germline V gene, CDR1 is DFQATT and CDR2 is SNEGSKA (reference sequence).

About this clonotype: One end of the junction does not line up with germline, which may come from a read error. V gene TRBV4-3 combines with J gene TRBJ1-2; tentatively, D is TRBD1 (5 bases). There are 11 residues in the CDR3. Per germline, CDR1 LGHNA and CDR2 YSLEER. The CDR3 reads CASSQGDSAFF. For the CDR3, the DNA is TGCGCCAGCAGCCAAGGTGACAGCGCTTTCTTC.

CDR3 amino acids: CASNYPSGTSNQPQHF. The CDR3 coding sequence is TGTGCCAGCAACTATCCCTCAGGGACTAGCAATCAGCCCCAGCATTTT. V usage is TRBV28 and J usage is TRBJ1-5; possible D gene TRBD1, 5 bases. Germline V gene sequence: CDR1 MDHEN, CDR2 SYDVKM. V dropped 7 bases and J dropped 0 bases, with 16 bases sitting between them. CDR3 size: 16 residues.

This clonotype has only one observation. The chain carries TRBV28 and TRBJ2-7; 8 bases line up with TRBD2. The CDR3 length is 13 residues. Per the germline V gene, CDR1 is MDHEN and CDR2 is SYDVKM. V lost 7 bases to trimming and J lost 4 bases; unmatched junction nucleotides: 6. The CDR3 loop is CASTQRERYEQYF. The CDR3 DNA is TGTGCCAGCACCCAGCGGGAGCGGTACGAGCAGTACTTC.

The chain carries TRBV7-9 and TRBJ2-2; 14 positions match TRBD2. The CDR3 totals 17 residues. CDR1 SEHNR and CDR2 FQNEAQ come from the germline V gene (reference sequence). V lost 5 bases and J lost 5; bases outside the gene matches: 7. CDR3 sequence reads: CASSDGTSGSFTGELFF. The CDR3 DNA reads TGTGCCAGCAGCGACGGGACTAGCGGGAGTTTTACCGGGGAGCTGTTTTTT.

The chain recombines TRBV5-6 with TRBJ2-7; TRBD2 matches at 8 bases. CDR3 length: 14 amino acids. The V segment lost 5 bases and the J segment 3 bases; nucleotides outside the gene matches: 7. CDR1 and CDR2 (germline): SGHDT, YYEEEE. CDR3 loop: CASSQLAALYEQYF. The DNA for the CDR3 is TGTGCCAGCAGTCAACTAGCGGCTCTCTACGAGCAGTACTTC.

The chain couples TRBV11-2 to TRBJ1-2, with TRBD1 matching over 8 bases. Germline V gene data show CDR1 as SGHAT and CDR2 as FQNNGV. The CDR3 loop spans 14 amino acids. Losses at the gene ends were 1 base for V and 4 bases for J; bases not matched to a gene: 2. In DNA, the CDR3 is TGTGCCAGCAGCTTAGGCGGACAGGGCTATGGCTACACCTTC. Encoded protein: CASSLGGQGYGYTF.

The genes are TRBV7-9 and TRBJ2-7; 7 nucleotides align to TRBD1. The CDR3 contains 14 residues. Germline V gene data show CDR1 as SEHNR and CDR2 as FQNEAQ (reference sequence). J lost 2 bases, V lost 5 bases, and 6 bases had no gene match. CDR3 sequence reads: CASSPTGKPYEQYF. The CDR3 coding sequence is TGTGCCAGCAGCCCGACAGGGAAGCCCTACGAGCAGTACTTC. Complete variable domain (other parts from reference TRBV7-9 and TRBJ2-7): DTGVSQNPRHKITKRGQNVTFRCDPISEHNRLYWYRQTLGQGPEFLTYFQNEAQLEKSRLLSDRFSAERPKGSFSTLEIQRTEQGDSAMYLCASSPTGKPYEQYFGPGTRLTVT.

The chain joins TRBV24-1 to TRBJ1-3, with D hard to call. The germline V gene has CDR1 KGHDR and CDR2 SFDVKD. V lost 5 bases and J 7 bases, leaving 8 bases between the germline ends. The CDR3 has 12 residues. In DNA form, the CDR3 reads TGTGCCACCAGTGTGATGGAGAACACCATATATTTT. As protein: CATSVMENTIYF.

The chain joins TRBV7-9 to TRBJ2-7; TRBD2 agrees at 13 bases. Germline V lookup: CDR1 SEHNR, CDR2 FQNEAQ (reference sequence). CDR3 length equals 13 residues. After removal of 7 bases from V and 5 bases from J, the junction contained 2 bases not matched to a gene. The CDR3 reads CASTGLAGHEQYF. CDR3 in DNA: TGTGCCAGCACGGGACTAGCGGGACACGAGCAGTACTTC.

This chain joins TRBV2 and TRBJ2-1; tentatively, D is TRBD1 or TRBD2 (7 bases each). The length of the CDR3 is 13 residues. CDR1 and CDR2 from the germline V gene are SNHLY and FYNNEI. In nucleotides, the CDR3 is TGTGCGGGGGGGACAGTCTCCTACAATGAGCAGTTCTTC. It is translated as CAGGTVSYNEQFF.

The rearrangement joins TRBV7-9 to TRBJ2-7, with a tentative D call TRBD2 (6 bases). Germline lookup yields CDR1 SEHNR and CDR2 FQNEAQ (reference sequence). This CDR3 has 15 amino acids. V lost 5 bases and J 0 bases, leaving 14 bases between the germline ends. CDR3 in amino acids: CASSPSTSYSYEQYF. The CDR3 DNA reads TGTGCCAGCAGCCCCTCGACTAGTTACTCCTACGAGCAGTACTTC.

This clonotype has only one observation. The rearrangement joins TRBV6-2 or TRBV6-3 to TRBJ2-7; 7 positions agree with TRBD1. V shed 6 bases and J 3 bases; nucleotides not matched to a gene: 2. The CDR3 runs 12 residues. Germline CDR1 and CDR2: MNHEY and SVGEGT. CDR3 sequence: CASSRGYYEQYF. The CDR3, as DNA: TGTGCCAGCAGCAGGGGGTACTACGAGCAGTACTTC.

The CDR3 region has the DNA TGTGCCAGCAGTTACGTAAGGCAGGGAGCCACTGAAGCTTTCTTT. Its translation: CASSYVRQGATEAFF. This chain uses TRBV6-5 with TRBJ1-1; D might be TRBD1 (5 bases). Germline-derived CDR1 and CDR2 are MNHEY and SVGAGI. Trimming cost V 2 bases and J 4 bases, with 14 bases left between them. The CDR3 has 15 residues.

CDR3 DNA: TGTGCCAGCAGCCAGGGGACAGGTAGTTCGTATGGCTACACCTTC. As protein: CASSQGTGSSYGYTF. This sequence joins TRBV3-1 and TRBJ1-2, with TRBD1 matching 8 bases. Trimming removed 3 bases from V and 5 bases from J; junction bases left unmatched: 8. The V gene's germline CDR1 is LGHDT and CDR2 YNNKEL (reference sequence). This CDR3 has 15 amino acids. The whole variable domain, remainder taken from reference TRBV3-1 and TRBJ1-2, is DTAVSQTPKYLVTQMGNDKSIKCEQNLGHDTMYWYKQDSKKFLKIMFSYNNKELIINETVPNRFSPKSPDKAHLNLHINSLELGDSAVYFCASSQGTGSSYGYTFGSGTRLTVV.

This clonotype was seen more than once but under ten times. V usage is TRBV12-3 or TRBV12-4 and J usage is TRBJ2-7; D ambiguous. V lost 0 bases to trimming and J lost 4 bases, with 10 bases between them. This CDR3 has 14 amino acids. The CDR3 protein is CASSLALALYEQYF. CDR3 sequence (DNA): TGTGCCAGCAGTTTAGCTTTGGCCCTATACGAGCAGTACTTC.

The chain couples TRBV19 to TRBJ2-7, with TRBD2 as a possible D gene (5 bases). In germline, CDR1 is LNHDA, CDR2 SQIVND (reference sequence). The ends were cut back, 10 bases at V and 0 bases at J, with 13 bases in the middle. The CDR3 has 13 residues. The CDR3: CATSVSASYEQYF. CDR3 bases: TGTGCCACCTCAGTTAGCGCCTCCTACGAGCAGTACTTC.

The V and J genes are TRBV19 and TRBJ2-7; 8 positions match TRBD1. V lost 5 bases, J lost 2 bases, and 8 bases stayed unmatched. Germline values: CDR1 LNHDA, CDR2 SQIVND (reference sequence). The CDR3 is 15 amino acids. The chain's CDR3 is CASSVGTGFPYEQYF. CDR3 nucleotide sequence: TGTGCCAGTAGTGTCGGGACAGGTTTCCCCTACGAGCAGTACTTC.